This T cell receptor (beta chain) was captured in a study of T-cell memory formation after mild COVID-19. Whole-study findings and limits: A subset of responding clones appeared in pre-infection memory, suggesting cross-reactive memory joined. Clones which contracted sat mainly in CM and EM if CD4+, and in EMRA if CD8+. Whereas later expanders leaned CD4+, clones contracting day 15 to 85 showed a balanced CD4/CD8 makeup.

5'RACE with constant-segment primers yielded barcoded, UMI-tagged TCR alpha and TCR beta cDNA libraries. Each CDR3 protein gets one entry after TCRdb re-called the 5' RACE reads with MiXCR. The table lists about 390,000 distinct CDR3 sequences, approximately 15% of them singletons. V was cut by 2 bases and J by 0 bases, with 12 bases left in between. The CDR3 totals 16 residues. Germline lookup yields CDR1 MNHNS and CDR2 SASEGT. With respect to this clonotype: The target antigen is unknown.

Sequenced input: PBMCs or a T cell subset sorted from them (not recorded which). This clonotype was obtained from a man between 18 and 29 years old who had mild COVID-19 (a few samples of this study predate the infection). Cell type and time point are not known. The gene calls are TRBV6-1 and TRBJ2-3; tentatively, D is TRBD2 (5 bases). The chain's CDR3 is CASSETPGSSTDTQYF. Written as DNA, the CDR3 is TGTGCCAGCAGTGAAACCCCGGGGAGCAGCACAGATACGCAGTATTTT.